These 21 T cell receptor beta chains originate from one sample sequenced in a study of identical twins. TCRdb used MiXCR to reprocess the 5' RACE reads, holding one entry per CDR3 protein. The table has 700,000 or so distinct CDR3 sequences, around 8.6% seen once. In addition, the sample was reused for a study of yellow fever vaccine responses in identical twins.

What was sequenced was PBMCs. Source of these receptors: a woman between 18 and 30 years old in good health.

This chain connects TRBV6-1 to TRBJ1-2, with D tentatively TRBD1 (5 bases). Trimming pared 2 bases from V and 5 bases from J, leaving 9 bases between. This CDR3 comprises 13 residues. Germline values: CDR1 MNHNS, CDR2 SASEGT. CDR3: CASSELGLYGYTF. In DNA, the CDR3 is TGTGCCAGCAGTGAATTGGGGCTGTATGGCTACACCTTC.

In its sample, this clonotype was seen many times. The V call is TRBV20-1, the J call TRBJ2-1; 12 bases are a match to TRBD2. The germline V gene has CDR1 DFQATT and CDR2 SNEGSKA (reference sequence). The V gene end was trimmed by 2 bases and the J gene end by 8 bases; junction bases not matched to a gene: 4. This CDR3 comprises 14 residues. This chain's CDR3 is CSARSPSGRDEQFF. DNA for the CDR3: TGCAGTGCTAGATCGCCTAGCGGGAGGGATGAGCAGTTCTTC.

There are a few counts of this clonotype. V usage is TRBV29-1 and J usage is TRBJ1-2; D not certain. From germline, CDR1 is SQVTM and CDR2 ANQGSEA. CDR3 size: 14 residues. V was pared by 3 bases and J by 1 base, with 12 bases between. In nucleotides, the CDR3 is TGCAGCGTTGATTTGGCGGCCGATAACTATGGCTACACCTTC. This encodes CSVDLAADNYGYTF.

This clonotype showed up many times. The V gene is TRBV29-1, the J gene TRBJ2-1; TRBD2 matches 9 bases. Germline V gene lookup returns CDR1 SQVTM and CDR2 ANQGSEA. This CDR3 is 14 amino acids long. Trimming at V came to 4 bases and at J to 7 bases, leaving 8 bases not matched to a gene. Here the CDR3 reads CSVVSAGGLNEQFF. The CDR3 DNA is TGCAGCGTTGTTTCGGCGGGAGGGTTGAATGAGCAGTTCTTC.

This clonotype was observed a few times. V and J are TRBV2 and TRBJ2-7; no firm D call. The length of the CDR3 is 14 residues. V dropped 3 bases and J dropped 0 bases, with 9 bases sitting between them. The germline gives CDR1 SNHLY, CDR2 FYNNEI. The CDR3 bases are TGTGCCAGCAGTGATGAGAAGAACTCCTACGAGCAGTACTTC. It yields the protein CASSDEKNSYEQYF.

The chain carries TRBV5-1 and TRBJ2-1; possible D gene TRBD1, 6 bases. The V gene lost 5 bases and the J gene lost 2 bases, with 11 bases spanning the gap. The CDR3 covers 14 residues. CDR1 is SGHRS and CDR2 is YFSETQ in the germline V gene. The chain's CDR3 is CASRPGHPYNEQFF. CDR3 nucleotides: TGCGCCAGCAGGCCGGGACACCCCTACAATGAGCAGTTCTTC.

This clonotype was detected only a few times. This chain's CDR3 is CSVEEVAGGYNEQFF. CDR3 nucleotide sequence: TGCAGCGTTGAAGAGGTAGCGGGGGGCTACAATGAGCAGTTCTTC. The chain uses TRBV29-1 and TRBJ2-1; 10 nucleotides align to TRBD2. Germline CDR1 reads SQVTM; CDR2 reads ANQGSEA. V gave up 0 bases and J gave up 3 bases; unmatched junction bases: 2. This CDR3 has 15 amino acids.

This clonotype was observed many times. The chain links TRBV7-3 to TRBJ2-3; D is ambiguous. The CDR3 is 14 amino acids. The ends were cut back, 3 bases at V and 3 bases at J, with 10 bases in the middle. Germline CDR1 and CDR2: SGHTA and FQGTGA. CDR3: CASSFLGATDTQYF. The CDR3 coding sequence is TGTGCCAGCAGCTTCCTAGGAGCGACAGATACGCAGTATTTT.

The CDR3 DNA reads TGTGCCAGCTCACCCTTGGGACAGGCAGATACGCAGTATTTT. It encodes CASSPLGQADTQYF. The genes are TRBV18 and TRBJ2-3, with 8 bases matching TRBD1. The V segment lost 3 bases and the J segment 4 bases; nucleotides outside the gene matches: 3. The CDR3 runs to 14 residues. Germline V lookup: CDR1 KGHSH, CDR2 LQKENI.

The chain recombines TRBV10-2 with TRBJ2-7; D is unresolved. This CDR3 is 16 amino acids long. Germline V gene sequence: CDR1 WSHSY, CDR2 SAAADI. Trimming cost V 6 bases and J 5 bases, with 23 bases left between them. CDR3 sequence (DNA): TGCGCCAGCAGGACCCCATGGGTCCCCTCGACGAACGAGCAGTACTTC. It specifies CASRTPWVPSTNEQYF.

Ten or more counts support this clonotype. The chain links TRBV7-9 to TRBJ2-7; 11 bases are a match to TRBD2. Unmatched junction bases numbered 14, after V lost 3 bases and J lost 1 base. Per germline, CDR1 SEHNR and CDR2 FQNEAQ (reference sequence). The CDR3 totals 19 residues. CDR3 bases: TGTGCCAGCAGCTTCGGACCCTGGACTAGCGGGCCGGGATCCTACGAGCAGTACTTC. This gives the protein CASSFGPWTSGPGSYEQYF.

This clonotype was recorded a few times. J is TRBJ2-7 and V is TRBV27; D is possibly TRBD2 (6 bases). Trimming removed 8 bases from V and 5 bases from J, with 28 bases in between. The CDR3 is 17 residues long. The germline V gene encodes CDR1 MNHEY and CDR2 SMNVEV (reference sequence). The DNA for the CDR3 is TGTGCCAGCGGGGGAGTCCGGGTGGGGACTTATTCTGACGAGCAGTACTTC. Translation gives CASGGVRVGTYSDEQYF.

V gene TRBV18 combines with J gene TRBJ2-7; TRBD2 matches at 14 bases. The trim removed 1 base at V and 5 bases at J, leaving 4 bases unmatched. The CDR3 sequence is 16 residues long. CDR1 and CDR2 (germline): KGHSH, LQKENI. CDR3 in amino acids: CASSPLGLAGVHEQYF. The DNA for the CDR3 is TGTGCCAGCTCACCACTGGGACTAGCGGGAGTTCACGAGCAGTACTTC. Full variable domain (rest looked up from reference TRBV18 and TRBJ2-7): NAGVMQNPRHLVRRRGQEARLRCSPMKGHSHVYWYRQLPEEGLKFMVYLQKENIIDESGMPKERFSAEFPKEGPSILRIQQVVRGDSAAYFCASSPLGLAGVHEQYFGPGTRLTVT.

The J gene is TRBJ2-3, the V gene TRBV14; 8 bases agree with TRBD2. From germline, CDR1 is SGHDN and CDR2 FVKESK. This CDR3 comprises 16 residues. V gave up 4 bases and J gave up 0 bases; unmatched junction bases: 6. Written as DNA, the CDR3 is TGTGCCAGCAGCCGCCATAGCGGGACTAGCACAGATACGCAGTATTTT. Its translation is CASSRHSGTSTDTQYF.

This clonotype was recorded at least ten times. V gene TRBV7-2 combines with J gene TRBJ2-3; 7 bases agree with TRBD2. This CDR3 is built from 15 residues. V was clipped by 0 bases and J by 5 bases; unmatched bases: 5. Germline V gene data show CDR1 as SGHTA and CDR2 as FQGNSA. DNA of the CDR3: TGTGCCAGCAGCTTAGCGGGAGGGCCGATAGATACGCAGTATTTT. Translated, it gives CASSLAGGPIDTQYF.

This clonotype was observed many times. The CDR3 reads CAISSSGGKENEQFF. The CDR3 bases are TGTGCCATCAGTTCTAGCGGGGGTAAGGAAAATGAGCAGTTCTTC. The genes are TRBV10-3 and TRBJ2-1, with 10 bases lining up with TRBD2. CDR3 size: 15 residues. The V gene's germline CDR1 is ENHRY and CDR2 SYGVKD. V lost 5 bases, J lost 7 bases, and 8 bases stayed unmatched.

In regard to this clonotype: The junction shows a germline mismatch at one end, possibly a read error. The J gene is TRBJ2-1, the V gene TRBV12-3 or TRBV12-4; D may be TRBD1 or TRBD2 (6 bases each). The CDR3 is 15 amino acids. CDR3 nucleotides: TGTGTCAGCAGGCCCGGGGGCGGCCCCCGTGGTGAGCAGTTCTTC. Residues: CVSRPGGGPRGEQFF.

In its sample, this clonotype was seen a few times. The chain employs TRBV12-3 or TRBV12-4 and TRBJ1-2; perhaps TRBD1 as D (5 bases). The V end lost 6 bases, the J end lost 1 base, and 9 bases lay between the germline ends. This CDR3 is 13 amino acids long. In nucleotides, the CDR3 is TGTGCCAGCAGAGAGGACAATAACTATGGCTACACCTTC. Amino acids: CASREDNNYGYTF.

This clonotype was counted many times. The rearrangement links TRBV29-1 to TRBJ2-2; D not resolved. The CDR3 has 15 residues. Per germline, CDR1 SQVTM and CDR2 ANQGSEA. V shed 4 bases and J shed 0 bases, with 12 bases lying between them. Here the CDR3 DNA reads TGCAGCGTTGGAGGAAGCGAAGCGAACACCGGGGAGCTGTTTTTT. It encodes CSVGGSEANTGELFF.

There are a few counts of this clonotype. The genes are TRBV2 and TRBJ1-2; D unresolved. In germline, CDR1 is SNHLY, CDR2 FYNNEI. V lost 8 bases and J 6 bases, leaving 7 bases between the germline ends. The CDR3 is made up of 10 amino acids. The CDR3 is CASRLNGYTF. CDR3 nucleotide sequence: TGTGCCAGCCGACTCAATGGCTACACCTTC.

This clonotype was detected a few times. V is TRBV5-5 and J is TRBJ1-2; D is undetermined. Looked up from germline, CDR1 is SGHKS and CDR2 is YYEKEE (reference sequence). Deletions cut 2 bases from V and 8 bases from J, with 16 bases between. The CDR3 runs 14 residues. The CDR3 DNA reads TGTGCCAGCAGCTTCGGGAAGTCCCATCACGGCTACACCTTC. Its protein is CASSFGKSHHGYTF.